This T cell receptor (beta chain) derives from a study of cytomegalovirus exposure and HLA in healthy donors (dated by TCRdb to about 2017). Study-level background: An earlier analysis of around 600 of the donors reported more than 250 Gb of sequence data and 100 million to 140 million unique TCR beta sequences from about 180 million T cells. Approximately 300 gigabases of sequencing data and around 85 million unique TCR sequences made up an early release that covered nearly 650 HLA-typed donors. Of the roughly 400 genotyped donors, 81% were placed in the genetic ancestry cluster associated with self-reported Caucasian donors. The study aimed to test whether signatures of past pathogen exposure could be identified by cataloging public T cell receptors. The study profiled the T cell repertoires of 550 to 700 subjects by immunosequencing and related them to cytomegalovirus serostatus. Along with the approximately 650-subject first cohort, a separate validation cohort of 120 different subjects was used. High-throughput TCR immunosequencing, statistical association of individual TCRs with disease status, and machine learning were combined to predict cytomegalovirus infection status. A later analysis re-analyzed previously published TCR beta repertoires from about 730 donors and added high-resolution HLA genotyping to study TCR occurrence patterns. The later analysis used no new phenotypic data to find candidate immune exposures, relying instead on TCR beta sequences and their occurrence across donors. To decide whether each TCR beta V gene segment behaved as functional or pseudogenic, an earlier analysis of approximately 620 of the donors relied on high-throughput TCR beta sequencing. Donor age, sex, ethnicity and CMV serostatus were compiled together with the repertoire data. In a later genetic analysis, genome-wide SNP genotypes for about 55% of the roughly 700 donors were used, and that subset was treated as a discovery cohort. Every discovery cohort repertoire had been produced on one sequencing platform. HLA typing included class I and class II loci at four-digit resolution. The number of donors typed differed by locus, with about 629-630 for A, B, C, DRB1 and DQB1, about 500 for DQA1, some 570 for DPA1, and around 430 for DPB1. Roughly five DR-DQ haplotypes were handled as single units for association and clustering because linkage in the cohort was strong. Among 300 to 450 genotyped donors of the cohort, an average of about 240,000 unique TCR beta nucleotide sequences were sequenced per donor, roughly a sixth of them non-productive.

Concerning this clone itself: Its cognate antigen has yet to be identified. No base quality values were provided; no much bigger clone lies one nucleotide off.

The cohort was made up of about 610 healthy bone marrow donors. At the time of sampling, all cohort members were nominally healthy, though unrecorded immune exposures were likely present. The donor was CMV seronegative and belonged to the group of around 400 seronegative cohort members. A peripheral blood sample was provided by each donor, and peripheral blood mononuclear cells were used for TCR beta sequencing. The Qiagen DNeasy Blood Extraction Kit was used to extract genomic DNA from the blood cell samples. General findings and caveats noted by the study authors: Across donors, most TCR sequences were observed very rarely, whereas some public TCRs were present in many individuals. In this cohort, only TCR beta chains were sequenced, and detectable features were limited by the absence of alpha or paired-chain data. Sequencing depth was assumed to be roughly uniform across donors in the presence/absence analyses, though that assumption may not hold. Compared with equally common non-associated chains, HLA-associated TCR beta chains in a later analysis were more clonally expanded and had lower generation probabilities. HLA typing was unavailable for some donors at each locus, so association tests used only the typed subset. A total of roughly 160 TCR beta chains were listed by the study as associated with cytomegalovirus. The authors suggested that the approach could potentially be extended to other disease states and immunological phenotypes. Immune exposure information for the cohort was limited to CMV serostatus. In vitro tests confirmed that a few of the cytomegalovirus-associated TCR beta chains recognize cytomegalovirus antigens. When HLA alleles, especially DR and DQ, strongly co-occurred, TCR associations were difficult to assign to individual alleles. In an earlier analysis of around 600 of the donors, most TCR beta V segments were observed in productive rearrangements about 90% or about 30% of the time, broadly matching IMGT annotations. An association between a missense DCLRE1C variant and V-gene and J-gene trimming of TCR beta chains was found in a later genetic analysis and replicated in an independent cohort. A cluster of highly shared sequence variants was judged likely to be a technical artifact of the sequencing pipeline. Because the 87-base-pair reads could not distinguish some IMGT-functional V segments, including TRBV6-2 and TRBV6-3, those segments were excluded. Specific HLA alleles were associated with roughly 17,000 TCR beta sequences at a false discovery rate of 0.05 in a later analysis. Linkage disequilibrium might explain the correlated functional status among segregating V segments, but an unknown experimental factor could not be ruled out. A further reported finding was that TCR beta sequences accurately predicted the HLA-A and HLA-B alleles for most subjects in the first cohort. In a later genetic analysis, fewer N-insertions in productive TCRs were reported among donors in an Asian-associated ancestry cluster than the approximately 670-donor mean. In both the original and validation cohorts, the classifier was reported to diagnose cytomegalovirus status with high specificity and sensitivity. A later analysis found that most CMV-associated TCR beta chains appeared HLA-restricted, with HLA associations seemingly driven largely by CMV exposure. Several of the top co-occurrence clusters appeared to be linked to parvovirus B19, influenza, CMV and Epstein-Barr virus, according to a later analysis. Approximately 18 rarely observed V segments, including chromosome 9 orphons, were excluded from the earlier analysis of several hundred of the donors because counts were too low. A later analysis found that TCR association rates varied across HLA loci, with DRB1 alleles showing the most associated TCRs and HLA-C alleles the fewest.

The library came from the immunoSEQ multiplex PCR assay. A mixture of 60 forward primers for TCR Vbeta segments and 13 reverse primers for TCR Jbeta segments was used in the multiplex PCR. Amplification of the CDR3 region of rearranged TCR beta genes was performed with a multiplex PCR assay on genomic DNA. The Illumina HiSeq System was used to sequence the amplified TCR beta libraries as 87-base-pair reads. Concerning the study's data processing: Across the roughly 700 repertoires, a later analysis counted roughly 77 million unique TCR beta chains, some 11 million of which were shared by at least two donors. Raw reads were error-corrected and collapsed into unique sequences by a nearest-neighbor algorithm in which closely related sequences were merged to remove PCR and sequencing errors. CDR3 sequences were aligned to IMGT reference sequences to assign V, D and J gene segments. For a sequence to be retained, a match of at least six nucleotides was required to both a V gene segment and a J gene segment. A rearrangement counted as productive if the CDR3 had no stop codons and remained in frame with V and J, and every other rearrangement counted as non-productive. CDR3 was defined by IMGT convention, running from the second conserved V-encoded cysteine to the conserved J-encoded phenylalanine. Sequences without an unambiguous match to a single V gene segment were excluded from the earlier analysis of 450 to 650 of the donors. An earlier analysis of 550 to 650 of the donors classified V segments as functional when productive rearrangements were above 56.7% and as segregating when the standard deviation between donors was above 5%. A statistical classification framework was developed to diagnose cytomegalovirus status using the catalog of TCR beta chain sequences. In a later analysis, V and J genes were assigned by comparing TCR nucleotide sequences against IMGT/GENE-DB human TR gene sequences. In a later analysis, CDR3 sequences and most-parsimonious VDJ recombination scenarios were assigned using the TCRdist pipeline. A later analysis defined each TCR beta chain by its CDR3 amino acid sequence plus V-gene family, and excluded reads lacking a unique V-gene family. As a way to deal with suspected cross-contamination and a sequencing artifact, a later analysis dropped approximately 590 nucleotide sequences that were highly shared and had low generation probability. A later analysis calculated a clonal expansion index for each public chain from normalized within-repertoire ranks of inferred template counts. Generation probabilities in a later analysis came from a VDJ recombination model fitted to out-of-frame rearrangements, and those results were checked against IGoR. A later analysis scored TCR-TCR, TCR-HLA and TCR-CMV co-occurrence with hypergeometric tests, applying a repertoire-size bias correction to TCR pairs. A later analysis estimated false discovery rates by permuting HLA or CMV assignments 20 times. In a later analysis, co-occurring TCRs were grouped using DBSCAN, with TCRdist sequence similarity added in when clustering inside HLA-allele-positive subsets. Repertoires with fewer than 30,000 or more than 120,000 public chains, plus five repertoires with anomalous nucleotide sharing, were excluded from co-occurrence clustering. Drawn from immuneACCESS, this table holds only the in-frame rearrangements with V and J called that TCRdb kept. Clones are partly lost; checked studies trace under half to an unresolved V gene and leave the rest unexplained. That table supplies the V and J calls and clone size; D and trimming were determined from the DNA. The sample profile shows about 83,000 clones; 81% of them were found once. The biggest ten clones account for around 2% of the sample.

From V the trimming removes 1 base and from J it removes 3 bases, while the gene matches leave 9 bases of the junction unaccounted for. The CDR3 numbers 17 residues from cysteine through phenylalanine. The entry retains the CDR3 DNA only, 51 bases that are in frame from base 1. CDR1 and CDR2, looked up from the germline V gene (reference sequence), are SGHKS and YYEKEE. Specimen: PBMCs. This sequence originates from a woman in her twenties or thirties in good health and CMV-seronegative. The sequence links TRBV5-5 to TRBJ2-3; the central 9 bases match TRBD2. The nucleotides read TGTGCCAGCAGCTTGCAGGTAGCGGGAGCTCATACAGATACGCAGTATTTT. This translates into CASSLQVAGAHTDTQYF.